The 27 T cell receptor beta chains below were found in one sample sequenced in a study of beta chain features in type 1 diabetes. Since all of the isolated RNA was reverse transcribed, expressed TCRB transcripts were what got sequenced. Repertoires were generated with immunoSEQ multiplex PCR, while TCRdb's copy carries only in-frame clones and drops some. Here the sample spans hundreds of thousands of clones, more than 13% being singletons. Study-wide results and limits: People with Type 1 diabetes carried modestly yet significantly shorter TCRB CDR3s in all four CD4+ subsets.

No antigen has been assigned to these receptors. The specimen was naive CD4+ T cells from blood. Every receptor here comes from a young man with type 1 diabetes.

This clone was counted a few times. The CDR3 nucleotides are TGCAGCGTTGAAGATCGGGACGAAGAGACAGGGGCCTACGAGCAGTACTTC. The encoded protein is CSVEDRDEETGAYEQYF. The genes are TRBV29-1 and TRBJ2-7, with 8 bases lining up with TRBD1. After removal of 0 bases from V and 2 bases from J, the junction contained 12 bases not matched to a gene. The CDR3 has 17 amino acids. Germline-derived CDR1 and CDR2 are SQVTM and ANQGSEA.

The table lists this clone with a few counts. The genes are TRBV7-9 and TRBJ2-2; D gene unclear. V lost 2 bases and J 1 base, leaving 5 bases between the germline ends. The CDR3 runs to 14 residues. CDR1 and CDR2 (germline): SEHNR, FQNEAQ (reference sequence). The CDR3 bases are TGTGCCAGCAGCTTATCGGGGAACACCGGGGAGCTGTTTTTT. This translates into CASSLSGNTGELFF.

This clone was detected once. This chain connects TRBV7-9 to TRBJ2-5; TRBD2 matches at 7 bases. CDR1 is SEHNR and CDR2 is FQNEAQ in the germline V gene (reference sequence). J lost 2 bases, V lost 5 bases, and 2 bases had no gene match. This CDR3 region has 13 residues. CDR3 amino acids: CASSHGGQETQYF. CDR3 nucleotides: TGTGCCAGCAGCCACGGGGGGCAAGAGACCCAGTACTTC.

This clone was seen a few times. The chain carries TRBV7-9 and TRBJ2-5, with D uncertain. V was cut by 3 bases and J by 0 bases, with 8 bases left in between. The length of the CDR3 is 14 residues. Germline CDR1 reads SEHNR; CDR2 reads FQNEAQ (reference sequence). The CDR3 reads CASSFEGYQETQYF. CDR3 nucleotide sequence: TGTGCCAGCAGCTTTGAAGGGTACCAAGAGACCCAGTACTTC.

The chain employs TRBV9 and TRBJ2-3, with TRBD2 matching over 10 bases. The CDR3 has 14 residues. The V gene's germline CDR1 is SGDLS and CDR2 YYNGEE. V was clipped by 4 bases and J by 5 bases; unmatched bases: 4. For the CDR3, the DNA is TGTGCCAGCAGCCCAGCGGGGGGGAGAGATACGCAGTATTTT. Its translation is CASSPAGGRDTQYF.

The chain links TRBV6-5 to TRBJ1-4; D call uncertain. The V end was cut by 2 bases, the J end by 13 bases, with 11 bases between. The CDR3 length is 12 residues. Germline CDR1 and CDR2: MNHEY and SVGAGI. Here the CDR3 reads CASSYPTSRLFF. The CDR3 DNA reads TGTGCCAGCAGTTACCCAACTAGCAGACTGTTTTTT.

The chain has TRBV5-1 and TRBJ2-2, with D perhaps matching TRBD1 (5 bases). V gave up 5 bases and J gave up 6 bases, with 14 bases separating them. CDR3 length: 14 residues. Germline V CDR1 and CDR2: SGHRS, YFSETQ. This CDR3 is CASSLQGQPGELFF. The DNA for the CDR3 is TGCGCCAGCAGTTTACAAGGACAACCCGGGGAGCTGTTTTTT.

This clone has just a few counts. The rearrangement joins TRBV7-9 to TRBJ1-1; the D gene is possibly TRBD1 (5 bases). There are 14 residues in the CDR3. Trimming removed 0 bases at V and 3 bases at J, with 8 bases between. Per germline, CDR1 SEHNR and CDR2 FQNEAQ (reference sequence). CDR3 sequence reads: CASSLAGVDTEAFF. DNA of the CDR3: TGTGCCAGCAGCTTAGCAGGGGTTGACACTGAAGCTTTCTTT.

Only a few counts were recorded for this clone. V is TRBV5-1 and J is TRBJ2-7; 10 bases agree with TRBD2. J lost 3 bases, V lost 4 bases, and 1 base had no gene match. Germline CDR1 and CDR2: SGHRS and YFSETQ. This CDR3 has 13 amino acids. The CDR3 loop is CASSRTSGYEQYF. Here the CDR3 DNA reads TGCGCCAGCAGCCGGACTAGCGGCTACGAGCAGTACTTC.

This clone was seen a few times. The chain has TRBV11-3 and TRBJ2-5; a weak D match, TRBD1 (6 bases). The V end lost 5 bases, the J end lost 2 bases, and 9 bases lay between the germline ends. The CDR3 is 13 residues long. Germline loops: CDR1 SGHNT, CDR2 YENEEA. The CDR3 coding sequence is TGTGCCAGCAGCCGTACAGGGCAAGAGACCCAGTACTTC. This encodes CASSRTGQETQYF.

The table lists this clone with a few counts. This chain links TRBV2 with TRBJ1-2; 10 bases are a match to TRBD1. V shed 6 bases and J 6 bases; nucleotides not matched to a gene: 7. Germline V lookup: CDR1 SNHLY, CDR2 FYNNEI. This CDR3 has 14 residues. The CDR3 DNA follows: TGTGCCAGCAGCCTGGGACAGGGGCGGCATGGCTACACCTTC. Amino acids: CASSLGQGRHGYTF. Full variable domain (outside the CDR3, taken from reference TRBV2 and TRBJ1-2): EPEVTQTPSHQVTQMGQEVILRCVPISNHLYFYWYRQILGQKVEFLVSFYNNEISEKSEIFDDQFSVERPDGSNFTLKIRSTKLEDSAMYFCASSLGQGRHGYTFGSGTRLTVV.

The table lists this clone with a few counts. This CDR3 is CASSLEQGTDTQYF. The CDR3 DNA is TGTGCCAGCAGCTTGGAACAGGGGACAGATACGCAGTATTTT. This chain uses TRBV5-6 with TRBJ2-3; 7 nucleotides match TRBD1. V shed 0 bases, J shed 3 bases, and the junction held 1 base outside the gene matches. The germline V gene encodes CDR1 SGHDT and CDR2 YYEEEE. This CDR3 comprises 14 residues. Using reference TRBV5-6 and TRBJ2-3 for the parts outside the CDR3, the full variable domain is DAGVTQSPTHLIKTRGQQVTLRCSPKSGHDTVSWYQQALGQGPQFIFQYYEEEERQRGNFPDRFSGHQFPNYSSELNVNALLLGDSALYLCASSLEQGTDTQYFGPGTRLTVL.

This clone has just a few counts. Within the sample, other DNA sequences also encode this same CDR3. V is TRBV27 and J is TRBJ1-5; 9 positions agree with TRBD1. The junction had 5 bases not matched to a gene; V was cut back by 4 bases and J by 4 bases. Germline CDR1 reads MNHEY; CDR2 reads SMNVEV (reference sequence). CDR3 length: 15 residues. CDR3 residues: CASSWSGTGNQPQHF. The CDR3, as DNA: TGTGCCAGCAGTTGGTCGGGGACAGGGAATCAGCCCCAGCATTTT.

The DNA for the CDR3 is TGTGCCAGCAGCGAGCTAGGCGGGGACACTGAAGCTTTCTTT. Translation gives CASSELGGDTEAFF. This chain connects TRBV7-9 to TRBJ1-1, with no clear D. The CDR3 is made up of 14 amino acids. Germline V CDR1 and CDR2: SEHNR, FQNEAQ (reference sequence). V gave up 5 bases and J gave up 3 bases, with 13 bases separating them.

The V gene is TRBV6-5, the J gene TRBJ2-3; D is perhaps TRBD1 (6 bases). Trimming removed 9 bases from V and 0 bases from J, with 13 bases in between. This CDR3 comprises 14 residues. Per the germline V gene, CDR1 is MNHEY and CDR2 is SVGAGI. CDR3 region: CARMRTASTDTQYF. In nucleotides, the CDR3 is TGTGCCAGGATGAGGACAGCTAGCACAGATACGCAGTATTTT.

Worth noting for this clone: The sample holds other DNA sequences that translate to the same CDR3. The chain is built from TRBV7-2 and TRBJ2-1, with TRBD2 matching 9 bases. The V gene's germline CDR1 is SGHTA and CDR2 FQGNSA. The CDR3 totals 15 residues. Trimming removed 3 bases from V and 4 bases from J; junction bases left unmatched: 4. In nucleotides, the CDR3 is TGTGCCAGCAGCTTGAGCGGGGGGTTATACAATGAGCAGTTCTTC. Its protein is CASSLSGGLYNEQFF.

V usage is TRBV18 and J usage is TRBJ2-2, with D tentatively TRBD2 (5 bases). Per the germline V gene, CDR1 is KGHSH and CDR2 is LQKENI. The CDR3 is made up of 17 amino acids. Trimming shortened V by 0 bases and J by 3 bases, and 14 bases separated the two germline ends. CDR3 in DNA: TGTGCCAGCTCACCACCGTTCAATCTAGCTGACACCGGGGAGCTGTTTTTT. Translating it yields CASSPPFNLADTGELFF.

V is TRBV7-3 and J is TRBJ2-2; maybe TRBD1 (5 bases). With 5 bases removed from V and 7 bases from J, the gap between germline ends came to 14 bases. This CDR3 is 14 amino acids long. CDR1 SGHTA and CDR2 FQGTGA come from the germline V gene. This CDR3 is CASSPVEGVGELFF. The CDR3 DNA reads TGTGCCAGCAGCCCAGTCGAAGGGGTCGGGGAGCTGTTTTTT. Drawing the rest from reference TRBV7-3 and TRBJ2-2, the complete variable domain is GAGVSQTPSNKVTEKGKYVELRCDPISGHTALYWYRQSLGQGPEFLIYFQGTGAADDSGLPNDRFFAVRPEGSVSTLKIQRTERGDSAVYLCASSPVEGVGELFFGEGSRLTVL.

DNA of the CDR3: TGTGCCAGCAGGGGCAGGGGGCTGGATACGCAGTATTTT. Protein: CASRGRGLDTQYF. J is TRBJ2-3 and V is TRBV25-1; 8 bases align to TRBD1. The CDR3 spans 13 residues. V shed 6 bases and J 6 bases; nucleotides not matched to a gene: 5. Germline loops: CDR1 MGHDK, CDR2 SYGVNS.

The CDR3 DNA is TGTGCCAGCTCACCGTACGACATAGGGGCACAGCCCCAGCATTTT. Amino acids: CASSPYDIGAQPQHF. The chain couples TRBV18 to TRBJ1-5; the D gene is possibly TRBD1 (5 bases). From germline, CDR1 is KGHSH and CDR2 LQKENI. Trimming pared 3 bases from V and 7 bases from J, leaving 16 bases between. This CDR3 spans 15 amino acids.

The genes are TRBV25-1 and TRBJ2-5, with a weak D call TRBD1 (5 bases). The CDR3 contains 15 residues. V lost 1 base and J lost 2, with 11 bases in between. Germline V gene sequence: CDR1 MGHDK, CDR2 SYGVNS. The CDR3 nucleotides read TGTGCCAGCAGTGAATTTGTGGGGCGTCAAGAGACCCAGTACTTC. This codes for CASSEFVGRQETQYF.

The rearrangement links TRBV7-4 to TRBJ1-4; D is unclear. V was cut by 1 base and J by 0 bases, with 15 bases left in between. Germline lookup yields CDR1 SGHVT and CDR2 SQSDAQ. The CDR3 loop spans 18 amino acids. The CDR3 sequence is CASSLVRFVGATNEKLFF. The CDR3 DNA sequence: TGTGCCAGCAGCTTAGTCCGTTTCGTGGGTGCAACTAATGAAAAACTGTTTTTT.

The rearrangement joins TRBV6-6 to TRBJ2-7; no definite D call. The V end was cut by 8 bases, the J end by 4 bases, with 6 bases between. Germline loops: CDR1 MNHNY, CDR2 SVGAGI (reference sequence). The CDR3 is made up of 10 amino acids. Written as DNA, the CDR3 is TGTGCCAGCGGCCCTTACGAGCAGTACTTC. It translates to CASGPYEQYF.

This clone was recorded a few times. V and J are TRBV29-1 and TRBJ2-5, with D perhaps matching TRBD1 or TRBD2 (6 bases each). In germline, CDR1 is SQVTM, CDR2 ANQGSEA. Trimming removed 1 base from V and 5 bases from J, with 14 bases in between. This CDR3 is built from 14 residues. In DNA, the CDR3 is TGCAGCGTTGAAGTCGGGGGCCCGGGGGAGACCCAGTACTTC. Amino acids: CSVEVGGPGETQYF.

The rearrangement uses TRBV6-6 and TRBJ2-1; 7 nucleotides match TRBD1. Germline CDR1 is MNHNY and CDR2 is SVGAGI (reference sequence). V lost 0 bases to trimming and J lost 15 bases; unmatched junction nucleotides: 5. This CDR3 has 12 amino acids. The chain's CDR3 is CASSYSGQAPFF. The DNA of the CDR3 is TGTGCCAGCAGTTACTCCGGACAGGCACCGTTCTTC.

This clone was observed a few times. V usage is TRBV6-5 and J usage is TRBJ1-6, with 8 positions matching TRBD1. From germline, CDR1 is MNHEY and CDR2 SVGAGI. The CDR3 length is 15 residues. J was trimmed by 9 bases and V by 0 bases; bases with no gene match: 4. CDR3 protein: CASSYSQQGVSPLHF. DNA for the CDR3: TGTGCCAGCAGTTACTCTCAACAGGGGGTTTCACCCCTCCACTTT.

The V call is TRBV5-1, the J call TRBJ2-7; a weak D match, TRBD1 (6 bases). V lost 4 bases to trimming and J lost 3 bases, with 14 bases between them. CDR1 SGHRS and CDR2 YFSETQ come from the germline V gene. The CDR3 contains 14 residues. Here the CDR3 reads CASSQTGTLYEQYF. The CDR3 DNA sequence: TGCGCCAGCAGCCAGACCGGGACACTCTACGAGCAGTACTTC.